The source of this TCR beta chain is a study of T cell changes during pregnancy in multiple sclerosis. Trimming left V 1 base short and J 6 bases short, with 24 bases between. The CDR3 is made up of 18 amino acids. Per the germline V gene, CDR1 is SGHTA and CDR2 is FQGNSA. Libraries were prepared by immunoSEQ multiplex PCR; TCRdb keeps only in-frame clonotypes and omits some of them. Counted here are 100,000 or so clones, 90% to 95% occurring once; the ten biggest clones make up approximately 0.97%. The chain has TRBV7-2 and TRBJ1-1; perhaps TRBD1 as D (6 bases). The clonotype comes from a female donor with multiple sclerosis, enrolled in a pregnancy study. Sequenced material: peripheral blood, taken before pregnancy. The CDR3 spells CASSLVNRERLIYPEAFF. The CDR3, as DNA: TGTGCCAGCAGCTTAGTTAACAGGGAAAGGTTAATATACCCTGAAGCTTTCTTT.